The sequence of this T cell receptor beta chain was determined in a study of regulatory T cells in long-lasting Graves disease. Time point meaning: persistent/refractory GD, antithyroid drugs over 5 years with positive TRAb. RNA isolated from PBMCs was used to make the TCR library. Both iRepertoire HTBI primers and Arm-PCR of CDR3 regions were used to build the TCR beta libraries. Per the study methods: Identified across the samples were over 50 TRBV segments and over twelve TRBJ segments. TCRdb analysed the multiplex PCR reads with MiXCR anew, one entry per CDR3 protein. The authors' filters were not applied to this entry. The sample holds about 430,000 distinct CDR3 sequences; approximately 22% are singletons and the top ten take around an eighth. The ends were cut back, 3 bases at V and 2 bases at J, with 8 bases in the middle. There are 12 residues in the CDR3. Germline V gene lookup returns CDR1 DFQATT and CDR2 SNEGSKA (reference sequence).

This clonotype was sampled from a female donor with Graves disease. The rearrangement links TRBV20-1 to TRBJ2-7; D not certain. The sample was peripheral blood mononuclear cells (PBMCs), taken when the disease was refractory, from a patient treated with antithyroid drugs. The CDR3 region is CSASHGAYEQYF. The CDR3 DNA follows: TGCAGTGCTAGCCACGGTGCCTACGAGCAGTACTTC.